The present TCR beta chain was sequenced within a study of blood T cell repertoires in COVID-19. About the study: The United States, Italy and Spain provided the acute and convalescent COVID-19 samples. The analysed material was cDNA or gDNA that came from T cells, B-cell-depleted T cells, or PBMCs.

Original processing methods: Estimation of nucleated cell counts was performed using reference gene primer amplification. Sequencing used immunoSEQ multiplex PCR; TCRdb keeps in-frame clones, though not all of them. V, J and clone size are those of that table, while D and trimming were read from the DNA. The sample records under 60,000 clones, nearly 90% being singletons. The CDR3 has 14 amino acids. Trimming removed 2 bases from V and 7 bases from J, with 15 bases in between. From germline, CDR1 is SGHRS and CDR2 YFSETQ. Sequencing used peripheral blood. This clonotype was sampled from a man aged 60 to 69 with acute or convalescent COVID-19. J is TRBJ1-1 and V is TRBV5-1; a possible D gene is TRBD1 (5 bases). The CDR3 is CASSLAQGRDEAFF. The CDR3 DNA reads TGCGCCAGCAGCTTAGCTCAGGGTAGGGATGAAGCTTTCTTT.